The 29 T cell receptor beta chains given below trace back to one sample, sequenced in a study of shared clonotypes between healthy human individuals (dated by TCRdb to about 2020). Receptor amplification or capture employed the immunoSEQ multiplex PCR assay. Imported from immuneACCESS, the table was reduced by TCRdb to in-frame sequences with V and J called. These copies leave out some clones; in studies compared against another copy, an unresolved V gene accounts for under half, and the cause of the remainder is not known. The sample has around 720,000 clones on record, 60% to 75% of them singletons. The ten largest clonotypes hold around 1.8% of the sample. Sequenced: memory CD4+ T cells sorted from blood. The cell subset or site label for this specimen denotes: CD45RA-negative fraction. These receptor sequences come from a woman aged 30 to 39 in good health.

The J gene is TRBJ1-4, the V gene TRBV28; D perhaps matches TRBD1 (5 bases). The CDR3 sequence is 18 residues long. Germline V CDR1 and CDR2: MDHEN, SYDVKM. V dropped 5 bases and J dropped 5 bases, with 24 bases sitting between them. The CDR3 region has the DNA TGTGCCAGCAGTAGCATCATTCCCCCCGCGGCAGGGAATGAAAAACTGTTTTTT. Its translation: CASSSIIPPAAGNEKLFF.

The V and J genes are TRBV7-2 and TRBJ2-7; D is undetermined. This CDR3 region has 14 residues. Trimming left V 5 bases short and J 1 base short, with 12 bases between. The V gene's germline CDR1 is SGHTA and CDR2 FQGNSA. This chain's CDR3 is CASSPHLGSYEQYF. In DNA, the CDR3 is TGTGCCAGCAGCCCTCACCTAGGATCCTACGAGCAGTACTTC.

The chain links TRBV7-6 to TRBJ2-1; 9 bases agree with TRBD2. Germline CDR1 and CDR2: SGHVS and FNYEAQ. This CDR3 contains 20 residues. V was clipped by 3 bases and J by 7 bases; unmatched bases: 22. The DNA of the CDR3 is TGTGCCAGCAGCTTCCGCCCCGGGGCCGCTAGCGGGAACTTAGGGAATGAGCAGTTCTTC. Its protein product is CASSFRPGAASGNLGNEQFF.

The rearrangement links TRBV19 to TRBJ2-7, with TRBD2 as a possible D gene (6 bases). Germline V gene data show CDR1 as LNHDA and CDR2 as SQIVND (reference sequence). The CDR3 covers 11 residues. Trimming pared 3 bases from V and 11 bases from J, leaving 11 bases between. CDR3 coding DNA: TGTGCCAGTAGTATTGGGAGGATGAAGTACTTC. Translated: CASSIGRMKYF. The full variable domain, completed using reference TRBV19 and TRBJ2-7, is DGGITQSPKYLFRKEGQNVTLSCEQNLNHDAMYWYRQDPGQGLRLIYYSQIVNDFQKGDIAEGYSVSREKKESFPLTVTSAQKNPTAFYLCASSIGRMKYFGPGTRLTVT.

V gene TRBV11-3 combines with J gene TRBJ1-1; tentatively, D is TRBD1 (6 bases). Germline V gives CDR1 SGHNT, CDR2 YENEEA. V lost 5 bases to trimming and J lost 2 bases, with 12 bases between them. The CDR3 is 14 residues long. CDR3: CASSPSGVNTEAFF. The CDR3 region has the DNA TGTGCCAGCAGCCCATCAGGGGTCAACACTGAAGCTTTCTTT.

The V and J genes are TRBV23-1 and TRBJ1-4; D might be TRBD1 (6 bases). TRBV23-1 is treated as an ORF (open reading frame) with a function not yet certain. Deletions cut 3 bases from V and 8 bases from J, with 19 bases between. CDR3 length: 16 residues. CDR3 residues: CASSHGRRGYKEKLFF. The CDR3 DNA is TGCGCCAGCAGTCACGGTCGCAGGGGTTATAAAGAAAAACTGTTTTTT.

In its sample, this clone was seen a few times. CDR3 sequence: CASSASTTSRRSSYEQYF. In nucleotides, the CDR3 is TGTGCCAGCAGCGCCTCAACGACCTCGCGGAGAAGCTCCTACGAGCAGTACTTC. This chain uses TRBV9 with TRBJ2-7, with unresolved D. The CDR3 has 18 residues. The V gene lost 3 bases and the J gene lost 0 bases, with 22 bases spanning the gap. Germline-derived CDR1 and CDR2 are SGDLS and YYNGEE.

In DNA form, the CDR3 reads TGCGCCAGCAGTGCAGGGGATAACCGGGCTGGGGCTTTCTTT. The encoded protein is CASSAGDNRAGAFF. The J gene is TRBJ1-1, the V gene TRBV5-1; D possibly corresponds to TRBD1 (6 bases). Germline CDR1 and CDR2: SGHRS and YFSETQ. This CDR3 contains 14 residues. V lost 5 bases, J lost 11 bases, and 22 bases lay in between. The full variable domain, in which reference TRBV5-1 and TRBJ1-1 provide the parts outside the CDR3, is KAGVTQTPRYLIKTRGQQVTLSCSPISGHRSVSWYQQTPGQGLQFLFEYFSETQRNKGNFPGRFSGRQFSNSRSEMNVSTLELGDSALYLCASSAGDNRAGAFFGQGTRLTVV.

This clone was counted between two and nine times. The V gene is TRBV25-1, the J gene TRBJ2-1, with 7 positions matching TRBD2. Germline V CDR1 and CDR2: MGHDK, SYGVNS. Trimming at V came to 1 base and at J to 6 bases, leaving 3 bases not matched to a gene. The CDR3 is made up of 14 amino acids. The CDR3 loop is CASSESGTINEQFF. The CDR3 DNA sequence: TGTGCCAGCAGTGAATCCGGGACTATCAATGAGCAGTTCTTC.

The chain is built from TRBV10-3 and TRBJ2-5, with D hard to call. V gave up 0 bases and J gave up 2 bases, with 19 bases separating them. This CDR3 has 18 amino acids. Per the germline V gene, CDR1 is ENHRY and CDR2 is SYGVKD. The CDR3 sequence is CAISESDFSQSLQETQYF. CDR3 sequence (DNA): TGTGCCATCAGTGAGTCGGATTTTTCACAGTCACTACAAGAGACCCAGTACTTC.

The rearrangement uses TRBV27 and TRBJ1-1; D is uncertain. The length of the CDR3 is 14 residues. The germline gives CDR1 MNHEY, CDR2 SMNVEV (reference sequence). The ends were cut back, 6 bases at V and 1 base at J, with 12 bases in the middle. The CDR3: CASSSIEQNTEAFF. DNA of the CDR3: TGTGCCAGCAGCTCTATCGAACAGAACACTGAAGCTTTCTTT.

This chain connects TRBV23-1 to TRBJ2-5; TRBD1 matches at 8 bases. TRBV23-1 counts as an open reading frame of uncertain function. V gave up 0 bases and J gave up 5 bases; unmatched junction bases: 8. This CDR3 region has 16 residues. The CDR3, as DNA: TGCGCCAGCAGTCAATCCGGACAGGGAAGAAGGGAGACCCAGTACTTC. Translated, it gives CASSQSGQGRRETQYF.

This chain links TRBV6-5 with TRBJ1-5; TRBD1 agrees at 8 bases. The germline gives CDR1 MNHEY, CDR2 SVGAGI. V lost 0 bases to trimming and J lost 6 bases; unmatched junction nucleotides: 4. The CDR3 spans 15 residues. In DNA, the CDR3 is TGTGCCAGCAGTTACTCAGGACAGGGAGGTCAGCCCCAGCATTTT. Amino acids: CASSYSGQGGQPQHF.

V usage is TRBV6-5 and J usage is TRBJ2-5; TRBD1 aligns across 10 bases. The CDR3 runs 15 residues. Germline trimming cut 6 bases from V and 2 bases from J; bases unmatched to any gene: 6. Germline lookup yields CDR1 MNHEY and CDR2 SVGAGI. The chain's CDR3 is CASRPGTGVQETQYF. CDR3 DNA: TGTGCCAGCAGGCCCGGGACAGGGGTTCAAGAGACCCAGTACTTC.

The V call is TRBV27, the J call TRBJ1-1; D perhaps matches TRBD1 (6 bases). V lost 8 bases, J lost 4 bases, and 20 bases lay in between. The CDR3 runs to 15 residues. In germline, CDR1 is MNHEY, CDR2 SMNVEV (reference sequence). The CDR3 reads CASGEQGAGGTEAFF. The CDR3 DNA sequence: TGTGCCAGCGGGGAACAGGGCGCGGGGGGCACTGAAGCTTTCTTT.

The genes are TRBV7-6 and TRBJ2-1, with unresolved D. Germline V gives CDR1 SGHVS, CDR2 FNYEAQ. Trimming took off 0 bases at V and 5 bases at J, with 5 bases between the two ends. The CDR3 length is 13 residues. The CDR3 DNA reads TGTGCCAGCAGCTTAGCCCTCAACAATGAGCAGTTCTTC. Protein product: CASSLALNNEQFF.

V and J are TRBV6-6 and TRBJ2-3; 12 bases are shared with TRBD2. After removal of 4 bases from V and 0 bases from J, the junction contained 2 bases not matched to a gene. The CDR3 consists of 16 residues. The V gene's germline CDR1 is MNHNY and CDR2 SVGAGI (reference sequence). Here the CDR3 DNA reads TGTGCCAGCAGTTCACTAGCGGGGGGTAGCACAGATACGCAGTATTTT. As protein: CASSSLAGGSTDTQYF.

Comment on this clone: One junction end disagrees with the germline gene, perhaps due to a read error. The chain employs TRBV29-1 and TRBJ2-7, with D tentatively TRBD1 or TRBD2 (6 bases each). The CDR3 extends over 14 amino acids. The germline CDR1 and CDR2 sequences are SQVTM and ANQGSEA. CDR3 amino acids: CSVEGGGQALEQYF. The DNA of the CDR3 is TGCAGCGTCGAAGGAGGGGGGCAGGCTCTTGAGCAGTACTTC.

This chain's CDR3 is CASRTEFEQYF. The CDR3 DNA follows: TGTGCCAGCCGGACCGAGTTCGAGCAGTACTTC. The chain employs TRBV2 and TRBJ2-7; no clear D. Germline V gene lookup returns CDR1 SNHLY and CDR2 FYNNEI. The CDR3 covers 11 residues. V shed 8 bases and J shed 6 bases, with 11 bases lying between them.

V and J are TRBV30 and TRBJ2-7; 8 bases match TRBD1. This CDR3 comprises 13 residues. The trim removed 3 bases at V and 6 bases at J, leaving 7 bases unmatched. CDR1 is GTSNPN and CDR2 is SVGIG in the germline V gene (reference sequence). The CDR3 loop is CAWSRTGSREQYF. The CDR3 bases are TGTGCCTGGAGCAGGACAGGGTCACGCGAGCAGTACTTC.

This clone was seen only a few times. The chain combines TRBV5-1 with TRBJ1-5; tentatively, D is TRBD1 (6 bases). The CDR3 is 16 amino acids. Deletions cut 4 bases from V and 4 bases from J, with 18 bases between. Germline CDR1 is SGHRS and CDR2 is YFSETQ. CDR3 sequence (DNA): TGCGCCAGCAGCCCGGAGGGCAGGGGAGAGAATCAGCCCCAGCATTTT. Amino acid sequence: CASSPEGRGENQPQHF.

This clone was counted a single time. This chain uses TRBV28 with TRBJ1-1; D not certain. V lost 2 bases and J lost 11, with 15 bases in between. Germline V gene sequence: CDR1 MDHEN, CDR2 SYDVKM. This CDR3 has 13 amino acids. The CDR3 loop reads CASSLPAGNLAFF. CDR3 DNA: TGTGCCAGCAGTTTACCCGCCGGGAACTTGGCTTTCTTT. The full variable domain, its missing parts supplied by reference TRBV28 and TRBJ1-1, is DVKVTQSSRYLVKRTGEKVFLECVQDMDHENMFWYRQDPGLGLRLIYFSYDVKMKEKGDIPEGYSVSREKKERFSLILESASTNQTSMYLCASSLPAGNLAFFGQGTRLTVV.

Remarks on this clone: This could be a read error, since a much larger clone is one nucleotide away. V and J are TRBV4-2 and TRBJ1-2; 7 bases fit TRBD1. The CDR3 consists of 13 residues. Unmatched junction bases numbered 3, after V lost 4 bases and J lost 4 bases. The germline CDR1 and CDR2 sequences are LGHNA and YNFKEQ. The CDR3 protein is CASSPGTAYGYTF. The CDR3 DNA is TGTGCCAGCAGCCCCGGGACAGCCTATGGCTACACCTTC.

V is TRBV6-5 and J is TRBJ1-5; the match to TRBD1 covers 7 bases. The CDR3 loop spans 14 amino acids. Germline assignment: CDR1 MNHEY and CDR2 SVGAGI. V was pared by 2 bases and J by 6 bases, with 4 bases of the junction left unmatched. CDR3 region: CASSYDRAGQPQHF. The CDR3 bases are TGTGCCAGCAGTTACGACAGGGCGGGTCAGCCCCAGCATTTT.

The J gene is TRBJ2-1, the V gene TRBV5-1; a possible D gene is TRBD1 (6 bases). Trimming shortened V by 4 bases and J by 11 bases, and 13 bases separated the two germline ends. CDR1 SGHRS and CDR2 YFSETQ come from the germline V gene. This CDR3 comprises 12 residues. The DNA of the CDR3 is TGCGCCAGCAGCATAACAGGGTCCAAGCAGTTCTTC. It yields the protein CASSITGSKQFF. Full variable domain (remainder filled in from reference TRBV5-1 and TRBJ2-1): KAGVTQTPRYLIKTRGQQVTLSCSPISGHRSVSWYQQTPGQGLQFLFEYFSETQRNKGNFPGRFSGRQFSNSRSEMNVSTLELGDSALYLCASSITGSKQFFGPGTRLTVL.

The rearrangement uses TRBV19 and TRBJ1-1, with a possible D match to TRBD1 (6 bases). V lost 3 bases, J lost 3 bases, and 11 bases lay in between. Germline V lookup: CDR1 LNHDA, CDR2 SQIVND (reference sequence). The CDR3 spans 14 residues. The CDR3 region is CASSIAGVDTEAFF. The CDR3 bases are TGTGCCAGTAGTATTGCAGGGGTGGACACTGAAGCTTTCTTT.

The chain links TRBV2 to TRBJ2-7, with D uncertain. This CDR3 is 14 amino acids long. Trimming removed 10 bases from V and 5 bases from J, with 21 bases in between. Germline V gene lookup returns CDR1 SNHLY and CDR2 FYNNEI. CDR3 residues: CATVDQRVSHEQYF. The CDR3, as DNA: TGTGCCACCGTGGACCAGCGAGTGTCCCACGAGCAGTACTTC.

This chain uses TRBV28 with TRBJ1-2, with 7 bases matching TRBD1. The length of the CDR3 is 13 residues. The V gene end was trimmed by 6 bases and the J gene end by 8 bases; junction bases not matched to a gene: 9. Looked up from germline, CDR1 is MDHEN and CDR2 is SYDVKM. CDR3 amino acids: CASRRQGEGGYTF. The CDR3 DNA follows: TGTGCCAGCAGGCGACAGGGTGAGGGAGGCTACACCTTC.

In DNA form, the CDR3 reads TGTGCCAGCAGTGAACTTGGGATGAGCTCTGGAAACACCATATATTTT. Translation: CASSELGMSSGNTIYF. The genes are TRBV6-1 and TRBJ1-3; D is unclear. The CDR3 loop spans 16 amino acids. Trimming shortened V by 2 bases and J by 0 bases, and 11 bases separated the two germline ends. In germline, CDR1 is MNHNS, CDR2 SASEGT.